These T cell receptor beta chains were read from a single sample in a study of identical twins. TCRdb redid the calling of the 5' RACE reads with MiXCR, one entry per CDR3 protein. The sample lists around 100,000 distinct CDR3 sequences; 5.9% were seen once. The sequenced material came from memory T cells sorted from blood. The source is a woman aged 45 to 65 in good health. Each CDR3 is given with its conserved first and last residue. Each record gives: V gene, J gene, clone size, CDR3 protein. The listing skips clone size in some rows; elsewhere it reads once, few, many or a size class.

>TRBV12-3/TRBV12-4|TRBJ2-7|many
CASRGQDDYEQYF
>TRBV27|TRBJ2-1|NA
CATPGGGSCEQFF
>TRBV29-1|TRBJ2-5|NA
CSVPVGPDQETQYF
>TRBV15|TRBJ1-2|few
CATSKRDRGHGYTF
>TRBV14|TRBJ2-1|few
CASSQERRLAGRNEQFF
>TRBV24-1|TRBJ2-1|NA
CATSRLRGGGNEQFF
>TRBV7-8|TRBJ2-3|NA
CASSRPKRCGNREDNVKYF
>TRBV7-3|TRBJ2-1|NA
CASSPTKAGINEQFF
>TRBV5-1|TRBJ2-7|few
CASSSSGASAYEQYF
>TRBV25-1|TRBJ1-3|many
CASSGIGGFTGNTIYF
>TRBV28|TRBJ2-1|NA
CASSLFWTGRDRENNEQFF
>TRBV9|TRBJ1-2|many
CASSVAGANYGYTF
>TRBV2|TRBJ1-2|many
CASSGDRKARGYTF
>TRBV3-1|TRBJ1-1|many
CASSPTGQGRNTEAFF
>TRBV19|TRBJ1-5|many
CASSISPPGQPQHF
>TRBV3-1|TRBJ1-3|many
CASSQRTERNTIYF
>TRBV7-2|TRBJ2-1|many
CASSYAMSSYNEQFF
>TRBV6-2/TRBV6-3|TRBJ1-1|NA
CASSPQTGVQNTEAFF
>TRBV5-1|TRBJ2-5|NA
CASTRNQETQYF
>TRBV20-1|TRBJ2-3|many
CSGLAGLASTDTQYF
>TRBV7-2|TRBJ2-7|medium-sized
CASSFDQRPDLAGKFYEQYF
>TRBV20-1|TRBJ1-4|many
CSARGRGLEGGKLFF
>TRBV5-1|TRBJ2-7|many
CASSLDSGSSYEQYF
>TRBV29-1|TRBJ2-7|many
CSVGPGGPGEQYF
>TRBV5-1|TRBJ2-1|medium-sized
CASSPGRASLNEQFF
>TRBV21-1|TRBJ2-5|many
CASSKSAREETQYF
>TRBV20-1|TRBJ2-1|NA
CSAQKDGRDNEQFF
>TRBV5-4|TRBJ2-5|NA
CASALGGAKETQYF
>TRBV18|TRBJ2-1|few
CASSPSFGRMNEQFF
>TRBV5-6|TRBJ2-1|many
CASSLWRQAHNEQFF
>TRBV6-5|TRBJ2-7|NA
CASRQPGVHEQYF
>TRBV5-1|TRBJ1-3|few
CASSSPEAGNTIYF
>TRBV27|TRBJ2-1|many
CASSFGLAVNNEQFF
>TRBV3-1|TRBJ2-3|many
CASSLSDGDTQYF
>TRBV7-9|TRBJ1-6|NA
CASSLAEDSPLHF
>TRBV19|TRBJ2-2|few
CASSPTGSGFSGELFF
>TRBV3-1|TRBJ1-2|few
CASSQRNHGGGYGYTF
>TRBV20-1|TRBJ2-3|many
CSAPPRSGRAGDTQYF
>TRBV27|TRBJ2-1|few
CASRGVGLNNEQFF
>TRBV7-9|TRBJ2-5|many
CASSSDRVGETQYF
>TRBV3-1|TRBJ2-7|many
CASRSSSYEQYF
>TRBV2|TRBJ2-5|NA
CASSETGPAQGTQYF